Listed below are T cell receptor beta chains from one sample, sequenced in a study of cytomegalovirus exposure and HLA in healthy donors. TCRdb keeps only in-frame clones here, not all; method: immunoSEQ multiplex PCR. The sample's table shows 110,000 to 150,000 clones. The sample taken for sequencing was PBMCs. The origin of the receptors is a woman under 30 in good health and CMV-seronegative. The CDR3 runs from the conserved cysteine through the conserved F or W. The D gene is left open where the match is weak.

>TRBJ2-7|.|TRBV28
CASSDHRGEGYEQYF
TGTGCCAGCAGTGATCATCGAGGTGAGGGATACGAGCAGTACTTC
>TRBJ1-5|.|TRBV28
CATSEAGNQPQHF
TGTGCCACCTCAGAGGCTGGGAATCAGCCCCAGCATTTT
>TRBJ2-5|.|TRBV7-8
CASSLGIGGKTQYF
TGTGCCAGCAGCTTAGGCATCGGGGGAAAGACCCAGTACTTC
>TRBJ2-5|.|TRBV4-1
CASSQGRQETQYF
TGCGCCAGCAGCCAAGGCAGACAAGAGACCCAGTACTTC
>TRBJ1-2|TRBD1|TRBV15
CATSEGTGTNYGYTF
TGTGCCACCAGCGAAGGGACAGGTACTAACTATGGCTACACCTTC
>TRBJ2-7|TRBD2|TRBV5-6
CASSLGSGSYEQYF
TGTGCCAGCAGCTTGGGTAGCGGGAGCTACGAGCAGTACTTC
>TRBJ2-2|TRBD1|TRBV6-4
CASSDSSTGGTGELFF
TGTGCCAGCAGTGACTCGAGCACAGGGGGCACCGGGGAGCTGTTTTTT
>TRBJ2-7|.|TRBV6-5
CASSYSSAKAYEQYF
TGTGCCAGCAGTTACTCTTCCGCTAAAGCCTACGAGCAGTACTTC
>TRBJ2-3|TRBD2|TRBV4-3
CASSQEPPGLGATDTQYF
TGCGCCAGCAGCCAAGAACCTCCGGGACTAGGGGCAACGGATACGCAGTATTTT
>TRBJ2-3|TRBD2|TRBV2
CASMGSGVTDTQYF
TGTGCCAGCATGGGTAGCGGGGTCACAGATACGCAGTATTTT
>TRBJ2-1|.|TRBV4-2
CASSRNRENNEQFF
TGTGCCAGCAGCCGGAACCGGGAAAACAATGAGCAGTTCTTC
>TRBJ2-7|TRBD2|TRBV2
CASSTSGRGSEQYF
TGTGCCAGCAGTACTAGCGGGCGAGGATCCGAGCAGTACTTC
>TRBJ2-1|TRBD2|TRBV6-5
CASRNPGLGIGQFF
TGTGCCAGCAGAAATCCGGGACTAGGGATAGGGCAGTTCTTC
>TRBJ1-1|TRBD1|TRBV30
CAWTGTVNTEAFF
TGTGCCTGGACCGGGACAGTGAACACTGAAGCTTTCTTT
>TRBJ2-5|TRBD2|TRBV6-5
CASSYSGVLAGETQYF
TGTGCCAGCAGTTACTCGGGTGTTCTAGCGGGGGAGACCCAGTACTTC
>TRBJ1-1|.|TRBV7-6
CASSPPALAEAFF
TGTGCCAGCAGCCCCCCTGCGTTAGCTGAAGCTTTCTTT
>TRBJ2-7|TRBD1|TRBV18
CASSPRDRAVEQYF
TGTGCCAGCTCACCACGGGACAGGGCCGTCGAGCAGTACTTC
>TRBJ2-3|TRBD2|TRBV5-4
CASSLDVAGGTDTQYF
TGTGCCAGCAGCTTGGATGTAGCGGGGGGCACAGATACGCAGTATTTT
>TRBJ1-3|.|TRBV11-3
CASSRKGFSGNTIYF
TGTGCCAGCAGCCGAAAGGGGTTCTCTGGAAACACCATATATTTT
>TRBJ2-5|.|TRBV7-9
CASSNKGLPNQETQYF
TGTGCCAGCAGCAACAAGGGACTTCCAAACCAAGAGACCCAGTACTTC
>TRBJ2-3|TRBD2|TRBV10-3
CAISESLPVQVGGRAADTQYF
TGTGCCATCAGTGAGTCCCTTCCCGTGCAGGTGGGCGGGAGGGCCGCAGATACGCAGTATTTT
>TRBJ1-5|.|TRBV6-1
CASSEADSGNQPQHF
TGTGCCAGCAGTGAAGCGGACAGTGGCAATCAGCCCCAGCATTTT
>TRBJ2-4|TRBD1|TRBV13
CASSLTQGDQNIQYF
TGTGCCAGCAGCCTTACACAGGGGGATCAAAACATTCAGTACTTC
>TRBJ2-5|TRBD2|TRBV5-4
CASSLGLYQETQYF
TGTGCCAGCAGTTTGGGACTATACCAAGAGACCCAGTACTTC
>TRBJ1-1|TRBD1|TRBV4-1
CASSLGTGVSRYTEAFF
TGCGCCAGCAGCCTCGGGACAGGGGTTTCTAGGTACACTGAAGCTTTCTTT
>TRBJ1-3|.|TRBV30
CAWSRAGSAGNTIYF
TGTGCCTGGAGTCGTGCAGGGTCCGCCGGAAACACCATATATTTT
>TRBJ1-2|TRBD1|TRBV7-2
CASSYSGTDNYGYTF
TGTGCCAGCAGCTACTCCGGGACAGACAACTATGGCTACACCTTC
>TRBJ2-3|.|TRBV13
CASSLGRFTDTQYF
TGTGCCAGCAGCTTAGGCCGGTTCACAGATACGCAGTATTTT
>TRBJ2-5|TRBD2|TRBV5-4
CASSPGTSRRGGETQYF
TGTGCCAGCAGCCCGGGGACTAGCCGTCGGGGAGGAGAGACCCAGTACTTC
>TRBJ2-7|TRBD1|TRBV29-1
CSVGTGVHEQYF
TGCAGCGTTGGGACAGGGGTCCACGAGCAGTACTTC
>TRBJ1-2|TRBD1|TRBV27
CASSSLRQGYYGYTF
TGTGCCAGCAGTTCTCTTCGACAGGGTTACTATGGCTACACCTTC
>TRBJ1-6|.|TRBV5-1
CASSLGASTSPLHF
TGCGCCAGCAGCTTGGGGGCGTCCACTTCACCCCTCCACTTT
>TRBJ1-1|.|TRBV11-2
CASSLLGVTEAFF
TGTGCCAGCAGCTTACTAGGGGTCACTGAAGCTTTCTTT
>TRBJ1-2|.|TRBV4-1
CASSQATNYGYTF
TGCGCCAGCAGCCAAGCAACAAACTATGGCTACACCTTC
>TRBJ1-1|.|TRBV15
CATRPGLAAEAFF
TGCGCCACCAGGCCAGGGCTCGCCGCTGAAGCTTTCTTT
>TRBJ2-7|TRBD2|TRBV29-1
CSVELAGGNEQYF
TGCAGCGTCGAACTAGCGGGAGGGAACGAGCAGTACTTC
>TRBJ1-4|TRBD1|TRBV29-1
CSVKRQGGDEKLFF
TGCAGCGTTAAAAGACAGGGAGGTGATGAAAAACTGTTTTTT
>TRBJ1-2|TRBD1|TRBV5-4
CASTSPGQGASNYGYTF
TGTGCCAGCACCTCCCCGGGACAGGGGGCCTCTAACTATGGCTACACCTTC
>TRBJ1-6|.|TRBV6-5
CASSYKRLNSPLHF
TGTGCCAGCAGTTACAAACGGTTAAATTCACCCCTCCACTTT
>TRBJ2-5|TRBD2|TRBV5-1
CASSWGGEETQYF
TGCGCCAGCAGCTGGGGGGGAGAAGAGACCCAGTACTTC
>TRBJ1-5|.|TRBV5-1
CASSLDPGLHQPQHF
TGCGCCAGCAGCTTGGATCCAGGGTTACATCAGCCCCAGCATTTT
>TRBJ1-3|.|TRBV6-5
CASSYNGGFGNTIYF
TGTGCCAGCAGTTACAATGGAGGGTTCGGAAACACCATATATTTT
>TRBJ2-5|.|TRBV7-2
CASSLAAAETQYF
TGTGCCAGCAGCTTAGCGGCGGCAGAGACCCAGTACTTC
>TRBJ2-5|TRBD1|TRBV6-5
CASSYGTDHLETQYF
TGTGCCAGCAGTTACGGGACAGATCATTTAGAGACCCAGTACTTC
>TRBJ1-2|.|TRBV18
CASSLGEGIYGYTF
TGTGCCAGCTCGCTCGGGGAAGGTATCTATGGCTACACCTTC
>TRBJ2-1|TRBD1|TRBV13
CASSLTSWQGANEQFF
TGTGCCAGCAGCTTAACGAGTTGGCAGGGGGCGAATGAGCAGTTCTTC
>TRBJ2-5|TRBD1|TRBV14
CASSQGASDRDQETQYF
TGTGCCAGCAGCCAAGGGGCGTCGGACAGGGACCAAGAGACCCAGTACTTC
>TRBJ2-7|TRBD2|TRBV11-2
CASSQRKTSGSSYEQYF
TGTGCCAGCAGCCAAAGAAAGACTAGCGGGAGTTCCTACGAGCAGTACTTC
>TRBJ2-3|.|TRBV25-1
CASSTRYEGYTDTQYF
TGTGCCAGTAGTACCCGCTATGAGGGCTACACAGATACGCAGTATTTT
>TRBJ1-3|.|TRBV11-3
CASSLVAGTGNTIYF
TGTGCCAGCAGCTTAGTGGCAGGGACTGGAAACACCATATATTTT
>TRBJ2-3|.|TRBV9
CASSAGLFSDTQYF
TGTGCCAGCAGCGCGGGACTTTTCTCAGATACGCAGTATTTT
>TRBJ1-6|.|TRBV25-1
CASRERGFSPLHF
TGTGCCAGCAGGGAGAGGGGGTTTTCACCCCTCCACTTT
>TRBJ2-3|TRBD2|TRBV6-4
CASSDSVAGGTDTQYF
TGTGCCAGCAGTGACTCGGTAGCGGGAGGCACAGATACGCAGTATTTT
>TRBJ1-3|.|TRBV6-6
CASSYGDEAVGNTIYF
TGTGCCAGCAGTTACGGTGACGAGGCAGTTGGAAACACCATATATTTT
>TRBJ2-3|.|TRBV7-9
CASSPSLDTQYF
TGTGCCAGCAGCCCCTCACTAGATACGCAGTATTTT
>TRBJ2-1|TRBD2|TRBV7-3
CASRSGLAGPEYNEQFF
TGTGCCAGCAGATCCGGACTAGCGGGACCCGAATACAATGAGCAGTTCTTC
>TRBJ2-2|.|TRBV6-1
CASRKGSANTGELFF
TGTGCCAGCAGAAAGGGGTCCGCGAACACCGGGGAGCTGTTTTTT
>TRBJ1-4|.|TRBV7-9
CASSRESNEKLFF
TGTGCCAGCAGCCGAGAGAGTAATGAAAAACTGTTTTTT
>TRBJ1-4|TRBD1|TRBV29-1
CSPRDRGHRNEKLFF
TGCAGCCCTCGGGACAGGGGGCATCGAAATGAAAAACTGTTTTTT
>TRBJ2-3|TRBD1|TRBV5-6
CASSLPGTGSTDTQYF
TGTGCCAGCAGCTTACCCGGGACAGGGAGCACAGATACGCAGTATTTT